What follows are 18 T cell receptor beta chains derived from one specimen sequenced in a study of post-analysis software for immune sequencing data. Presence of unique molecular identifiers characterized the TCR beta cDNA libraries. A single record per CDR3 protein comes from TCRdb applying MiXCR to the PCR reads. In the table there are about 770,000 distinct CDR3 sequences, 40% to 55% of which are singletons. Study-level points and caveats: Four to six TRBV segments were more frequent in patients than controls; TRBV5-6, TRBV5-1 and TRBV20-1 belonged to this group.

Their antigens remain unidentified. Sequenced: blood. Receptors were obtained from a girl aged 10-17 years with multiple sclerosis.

CDR3 amino acids: CASSPPTGVSYEQYF. DNA of the CDR3: TGCGCCAGCAGCCCCCCGACAGGCGTCTCCTACGAGCAGTACTTC. The chain uses TRBV5-1 and TRBJ2-7, with a possible D match to TRBD1 (6 bases). Deletions cut 4 bases from V and 0 bases from J, with 14 bases between. Germline lookup yields CDR1 SGHRS and CDR2 YFSETQ. This CDR3 spans 15 amino acids.

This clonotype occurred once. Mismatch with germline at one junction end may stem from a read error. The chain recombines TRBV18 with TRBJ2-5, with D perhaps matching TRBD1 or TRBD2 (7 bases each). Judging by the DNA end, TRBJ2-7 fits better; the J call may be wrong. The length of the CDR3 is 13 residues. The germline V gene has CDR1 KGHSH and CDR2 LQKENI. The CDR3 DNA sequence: TGTGCCAGCTCCCCACAGGGGAGGGGCGAGCAGTACTTC. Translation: CASSPQGRGEQYF.

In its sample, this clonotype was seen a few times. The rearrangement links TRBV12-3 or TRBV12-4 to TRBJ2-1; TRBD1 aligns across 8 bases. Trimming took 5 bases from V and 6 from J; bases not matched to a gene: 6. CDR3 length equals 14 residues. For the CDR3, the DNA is TGTGCCAGCAGTGCACGGACAGGGCCCAATGAGCAGTTCTTC. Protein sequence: CASSARTGPNEQFF.

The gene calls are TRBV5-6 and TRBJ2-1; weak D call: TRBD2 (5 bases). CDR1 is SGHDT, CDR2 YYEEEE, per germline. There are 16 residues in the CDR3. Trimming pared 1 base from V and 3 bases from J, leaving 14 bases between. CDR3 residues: CASSLNLPGDYNEQFF. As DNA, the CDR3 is TGTGCCAGCAGCTTGAACCTACCCGGGGACTACAATGAGCAGTTCTTC.

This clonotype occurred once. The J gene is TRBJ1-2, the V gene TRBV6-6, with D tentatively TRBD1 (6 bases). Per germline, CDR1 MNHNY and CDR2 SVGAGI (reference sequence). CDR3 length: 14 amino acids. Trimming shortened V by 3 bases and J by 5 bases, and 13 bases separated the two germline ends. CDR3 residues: CASSYHRDKYGYTF. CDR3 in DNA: TGTGCCAGCAGTTATCACCGGGACAAATATGGCTACACCTTC.

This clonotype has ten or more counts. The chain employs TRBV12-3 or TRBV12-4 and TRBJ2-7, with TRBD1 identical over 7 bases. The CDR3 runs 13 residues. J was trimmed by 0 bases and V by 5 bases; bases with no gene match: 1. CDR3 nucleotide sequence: TGTGCCAGCAGTCGGGACAGCTCCTACGAGCAGTACTTC. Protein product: CASSRDSSYEQYF.

CDR3 loop: CASSLKPDEQYF. The DNA for the CDR3 is TGTGCCAGCAGCTTGAAGCCAGACGAGCAGTACTTC. This chain uses TRBV7-2 with TRBJ2-7; D remains ambiguous. Per germline, CDR1 SGHTA and CDR2 FQGNSA. Trimming cost V 3 bases and J 5 bases, with 8 bases left between them. The CDR3 is 12 residues long.

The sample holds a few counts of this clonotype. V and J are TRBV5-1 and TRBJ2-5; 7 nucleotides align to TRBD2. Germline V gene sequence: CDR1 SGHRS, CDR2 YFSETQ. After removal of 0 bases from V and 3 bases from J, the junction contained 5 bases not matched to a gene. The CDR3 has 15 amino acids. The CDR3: CASSLGVAGKETQYF. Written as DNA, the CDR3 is TGCGCCAGCAGCTTGGGGGTAGCGGGCAAAGAGACCCAGTACTTC.

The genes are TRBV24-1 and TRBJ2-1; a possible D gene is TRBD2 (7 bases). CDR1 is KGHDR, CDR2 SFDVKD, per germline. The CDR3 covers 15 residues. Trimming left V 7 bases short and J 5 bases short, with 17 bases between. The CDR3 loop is CATRATGGPNNEQFF. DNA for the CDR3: TGTGCCACCAGAGCTACGGGGGGCCCTAACAATGAGCAGTTCTTC.

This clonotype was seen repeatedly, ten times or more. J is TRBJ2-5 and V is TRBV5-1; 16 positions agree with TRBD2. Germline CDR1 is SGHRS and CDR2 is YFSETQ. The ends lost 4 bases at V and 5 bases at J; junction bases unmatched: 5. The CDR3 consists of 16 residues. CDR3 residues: CASSEGLAGGLETQYF. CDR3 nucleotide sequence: TGCGCCAGCAGCGAGGGACTAGCGGGAGGGTTGGAGACCCAGTACTTC.

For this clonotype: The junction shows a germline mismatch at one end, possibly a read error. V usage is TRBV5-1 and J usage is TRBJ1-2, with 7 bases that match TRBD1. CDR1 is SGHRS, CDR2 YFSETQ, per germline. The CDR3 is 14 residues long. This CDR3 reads CASSLSTGRYGCTF. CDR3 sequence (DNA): TGCGCCAGCAGCTTATCGACAGGGAGATATGGCTGCACCTTC. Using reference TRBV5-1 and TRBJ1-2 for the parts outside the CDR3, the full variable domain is KAGVTQTPRYLIKTRGQQVTLSCSPISGHRSVSWYQQTPGQGLQFLFEYFSETQRNKGNFPGRFSGRQFSNSRSEMNVSTLELGDSALYLCASSLSTGRYGCTFGSGTRLTVV.

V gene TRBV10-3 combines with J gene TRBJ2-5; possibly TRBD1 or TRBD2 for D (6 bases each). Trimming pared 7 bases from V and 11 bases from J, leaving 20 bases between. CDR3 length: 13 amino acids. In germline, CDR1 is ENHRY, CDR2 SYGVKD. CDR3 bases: TGTGCCATCATCAGACAGGAAGGAGGGGAGCAGTACTTC. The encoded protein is CAIIRQEGGEQYF.

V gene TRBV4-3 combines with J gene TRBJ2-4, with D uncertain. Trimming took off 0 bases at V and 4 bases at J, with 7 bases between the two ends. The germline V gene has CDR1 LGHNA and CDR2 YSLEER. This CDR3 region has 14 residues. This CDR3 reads CASSQEGGKNIQYF. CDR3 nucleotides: TGCGCCAGCAGCCAAGAGGGCGGAAAAAACATTCAGTACTTC.

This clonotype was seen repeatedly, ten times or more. The CDR3 nucleotides are TGCAGTGCCGGGATAGGGGAGACCCAGTACTTC. Its translation: CSAGIGETQYF. The V call is TRBV20-1, the J call TRBJ2-5; tentative D call: TRBD2 (5 bases). V was pared by 6 bases and J by 5 bases, with 10 bases between. Germline CDR1 DFQATT, CDR2 SNEGSKA (reference sequence). This CDR3 is built from 11 residues.

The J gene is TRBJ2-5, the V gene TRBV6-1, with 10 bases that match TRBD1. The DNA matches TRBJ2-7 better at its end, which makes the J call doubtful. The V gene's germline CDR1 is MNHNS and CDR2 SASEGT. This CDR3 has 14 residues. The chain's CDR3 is CASSESGQGLEQYF. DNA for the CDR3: TGTGCCAGCAGTGAATCGGGACAGGGGCTCGAGCAGTACTTC.

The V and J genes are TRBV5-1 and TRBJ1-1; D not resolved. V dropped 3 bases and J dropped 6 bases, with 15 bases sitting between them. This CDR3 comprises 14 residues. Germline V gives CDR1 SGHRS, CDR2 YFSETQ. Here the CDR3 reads CASSWVDQNAEAFF. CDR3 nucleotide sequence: TGCGCCAGCAGCTGGGTGGACCAAAACGCTGAAGCTTTCTTT.

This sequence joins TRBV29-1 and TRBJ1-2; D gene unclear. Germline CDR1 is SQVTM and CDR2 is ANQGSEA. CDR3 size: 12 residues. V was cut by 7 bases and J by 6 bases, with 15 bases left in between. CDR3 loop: CSAQWSRDGYTF. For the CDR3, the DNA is TGCAGCGCCCAATGGAGTCGGGATGGCTACACCTTC. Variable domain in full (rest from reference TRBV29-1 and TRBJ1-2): SAVISQKPSRDICQRGTSLTIQCQVDSQVTMMFWYRQQPGQSLTLIATANQGSEATYESGFVIDKFPISRPNLTFSTLTVSNMSPEDSSIYLCSAQWSRDGYTFGSGTRLTVV.

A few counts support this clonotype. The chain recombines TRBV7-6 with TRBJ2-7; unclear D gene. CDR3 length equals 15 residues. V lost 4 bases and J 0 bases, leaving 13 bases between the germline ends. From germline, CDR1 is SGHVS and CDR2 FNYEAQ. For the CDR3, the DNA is TGTGCCAGCAGCTCGTCGGAAGAAGACTCCTACGAGCAGTACTTC. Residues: CASSSSEEDSYEQYF.